This TCR beta chain was recorded in a study of early T cells in non-severe SARS-CoV-2 infection (dated by TCRdb to the early 2020s). For context, the study as a whole: Because TCR sequencing was done on bulk RNA from unsorted whole blood, the alpha and beta chains could not be paired.

Compared with germline, V lacks 3 bases and J lacks 3 bases; bases without a gene match: 5. Inclusive of the bounding cysteine and phenylalanine, the CDR3 is 15 residues long. The DNA shown is the 45-base CDR3, in frame from base 1. For CDR1 and CDR2, the germline V gene (reference sequence) lists SGHAT and FQDESV. General conclusions and limits of the study: VDJdb matching was skewed toward anti-spike CD8 responses and likely underestimated virus-specific expansions by missing private and CD4 specificities.

Comments on this clonotype: What antigen it recognizes has not been identified. Qualities for individual bases were not recorded, and no much larger clone is one base off.

Library preparation employed 5' RACE. The sequencer listed for this sample is NextSeq 500. In the TCR library protocol, unique molecular identifiers were attached to individual cDNA molecules to correct for PCR bias and sequencing error. TCR alpha and beta chains were both sequenced, and the abundances of alpha and beta sequences in each sample were closely correlated with each other. Under the source paper's analysis protocol: V gene, J gene and CDR3 annotation of TCR sequences was performed with Decombinator V4. TCRs were defined as expanded if a significant change between any two time points was detected under a Poisson model with p below 0.0001. TCR abundances were normalised to the total number of TCRs sequenced per sample and were expressed as counts per million. TRAV1-2 paired with TRAJ12, TRAJ20 or TRAJ33 defined MAIT TCRs, while TRAV10 paired with TRAJ18 defined iNKT TCRs. VDJdb, accessed on 1 November 2021, was searched for TCRs annotated for CMV, EBV and SARS-CoV-2, and TCRs annotated for more than one antigen were excluded. TCRdb reworked the public reads: Q25 trimming with fastp, MiXCR clone assembly, productive beta chains retained. Every distinct CDR3 protein forms one entry, paired with its most common genes and DNA. TCRdb, rather than the study authors, made the V and J calls. The sample records 50,000 to 60,000 distinct CDR3 sequences, more than 7% of which are singletons. About 3.3% of the sample is in the top ten clones.

Set within a cohort of healthcare workers in London, UK, this nested case-control study involved weekly PCR testing of nasopharyngeal swabs along with blood sampling. Between 23 and 31 March 2020, the week of the UK lockdown, healthcare workers were enrolled and then followed up weekly for as long as 16 weeks. This TCR was recovered from an adult who was a healthcare worker with PCR-confirmed SARS-CoV-2 infection or an uninfected control (not recorded which). Input material: whole blood. This receptor chain uses TRBV11-1 and TRBJ2-1; 7 of the junction bases match TRBD2. The DNA reads TGTGCCAGCAGCTTCGCGGGAGATTACTACAATGAGCAGTTCTTC. Its product reads: CASSFAGDYYNEQFF. With the rest looked up from the reference TRBV11-1 and TRBJ2-1 genes rather than sequenced, the full variable domain is EAEVAQSPRYKITEKSQAVAFWCDPISGHATLYWYRQILGQGPELLVQFQDESVVDDSQLPKDRFSAERLKGVDSTLKIQPAELGDSAMYLCASSFAGDYYNEQFFGPGTRLTVL.